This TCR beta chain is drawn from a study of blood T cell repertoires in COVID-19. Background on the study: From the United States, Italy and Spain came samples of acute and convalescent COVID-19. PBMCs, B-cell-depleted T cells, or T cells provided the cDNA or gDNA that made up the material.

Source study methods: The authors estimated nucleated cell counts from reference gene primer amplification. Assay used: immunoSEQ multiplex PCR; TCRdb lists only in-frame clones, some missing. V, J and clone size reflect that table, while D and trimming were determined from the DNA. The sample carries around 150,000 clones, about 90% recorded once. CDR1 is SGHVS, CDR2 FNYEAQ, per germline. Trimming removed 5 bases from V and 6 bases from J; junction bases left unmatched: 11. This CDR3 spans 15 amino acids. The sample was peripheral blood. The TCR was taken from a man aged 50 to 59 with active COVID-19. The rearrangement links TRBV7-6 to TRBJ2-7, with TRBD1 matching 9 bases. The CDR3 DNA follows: TGTGCCAGCAGCGGAGGGGGGACAGGGATTTCCGAGCAGTACTTC. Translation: CASSGGGTGISEQYF.